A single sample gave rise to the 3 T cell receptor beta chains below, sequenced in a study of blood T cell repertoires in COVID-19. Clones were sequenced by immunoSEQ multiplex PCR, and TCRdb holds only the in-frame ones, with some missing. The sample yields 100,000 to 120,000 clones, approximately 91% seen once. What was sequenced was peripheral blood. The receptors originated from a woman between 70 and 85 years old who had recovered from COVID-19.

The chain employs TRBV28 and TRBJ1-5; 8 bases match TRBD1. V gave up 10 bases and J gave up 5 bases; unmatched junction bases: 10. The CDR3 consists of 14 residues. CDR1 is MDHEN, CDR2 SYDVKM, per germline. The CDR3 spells CATLWAGGDQPQHF. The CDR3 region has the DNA TGTGCCACGCTCTGGGCAGGGGGCGATCAGCCCCAGCATTTT.

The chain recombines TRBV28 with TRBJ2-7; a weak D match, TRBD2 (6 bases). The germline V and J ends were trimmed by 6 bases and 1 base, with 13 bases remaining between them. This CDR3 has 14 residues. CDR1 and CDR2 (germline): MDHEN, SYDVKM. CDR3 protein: CASSRGAFSYEQYF. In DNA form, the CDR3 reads TGTGCCAGCAGCCGCGGGGCGTTTTCCTACGAGCAGTACTTC.

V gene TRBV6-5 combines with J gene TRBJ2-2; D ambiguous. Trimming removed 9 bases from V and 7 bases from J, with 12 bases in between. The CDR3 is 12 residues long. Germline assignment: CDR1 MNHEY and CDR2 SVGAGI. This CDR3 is CASRPQDGELFF. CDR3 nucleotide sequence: TGTGCCAGTAGGCCTCAGGACGGGGAGCTGTTTTTT.